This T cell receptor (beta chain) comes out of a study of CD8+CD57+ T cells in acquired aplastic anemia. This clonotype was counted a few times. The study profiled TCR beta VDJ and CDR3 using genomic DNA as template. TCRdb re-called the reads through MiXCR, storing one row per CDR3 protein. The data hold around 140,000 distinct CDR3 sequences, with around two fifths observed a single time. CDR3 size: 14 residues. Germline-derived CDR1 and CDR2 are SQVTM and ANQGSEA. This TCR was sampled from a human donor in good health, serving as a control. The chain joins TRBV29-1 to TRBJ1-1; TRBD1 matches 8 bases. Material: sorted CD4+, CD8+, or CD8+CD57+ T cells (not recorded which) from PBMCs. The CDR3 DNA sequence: TGCAGTTTCCGACAGGGGCATGGGAACACTGAAGCTTTCTTT. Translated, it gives CSFRQGHGNTEAFF.